One sample yielded the 31 T cell receptor beta chains listed below, sequenced in a study of early stage breast cancer tumors. The data were produced by immunoSEQ multiplex PCR, yet TCRdb's version contains in-frame clones alone and is incomplete. Of about 21,000 clones listed, about 80% were seen once; the top ten hold 25% to 35%. Sequencing input: blood. Receptors originate from a person in their sixties or seventies with breast cancer.

The chain employs TRBV7-8 and TRBJ1-2; D not certain. V was clipped by 1 base and J by 7 bases, with 10 bases between them. CDR3 length: 13 amino acids. The germline V gene encodes CDR1 SGHVS and CDR2 FQNEAQ. CDR3 sequence reads: CASSLGELAGYTF. In DNA, the CDR3 is TGTGCCAGCAGCTTAGGGGAGTTAGCTGGCTACACCTTC.

This sequence joins TRBV19 and TRBJ2-3; 10 bases fit TRBD1. V lost 5 bases to trimming and J lost 4 bases; unmatched junction nucleotides: 6. Germline V gene sequence: CDR1 LNHDA, CDR2 SQIVND (reference sequence). The CDR3 has 15 residues. CDR3 bases: TGTGCCAGTAGTGTTGACAGGGGGCCCTCAGATACGCAGTATTTT. It yields the protein CASSVDRGPSDTQYF.

This clone has just one count. This chain joins TRBV5-4 and TRBJ1-4; TRBD1 matches 9 bases. CDR3 length equals 15 residues. Germline V gene sequence: CDR1 SGHNT, CDR2 YYREEE (reference sequence). Trimming at V came to 2 bases and at J to 8 bases, leaving 7 bases not matched to a gene. The CDR3 nucleotides read TGTGCCAGCAGCTTAGGACAGGGGAGTAGGGAAAAACTGTTTTTT. Residues: CASSLGQGSREKLFF.

The chain uses TRBV7-2 and TRBJ1-5; D gene uncertain. The germline gives CDR1 SGHTA, CDR2 FQGNSA. The CDR3 totals 12 residues. The V end was cut by 1 base, the J end by 7 bases, with 5 bases between. CDR3: CASSLGQQPQHF. The CDR3 nucleotides are TGTGCCAGCAGCTTAGGGCAACAGCCCCAGCATTTT. Full variable domain (remainder filled in from reference TRBV7-2 and TRBJ1-5): GAGVSQSPSNKVTEKGKDVELRCDPISGHTALYWYRQSLGQGLEFLIYFQGNSAPDKSGLPSDRFSAERTGGSVSTLTIQRTQQEDSAVYLCASSLGQQPQHFGDGTRLSIL.

V gene TRBV6-5 combines with J gene TRBJ2-7; 10 nucleotides line up with TRBD2. The CDR3 is made up of 15 amino acids. V gave up 0 bases and J gave up 7 bases; unmatched junction bases: 6. The germline gives CDR1 MNHEY, CDR2 SVGAGI. As DNA, the CDR3 is TGTGCCAGCAGTTACTCTAGCGGGAGGTCTGTGGAGCAGTACTTC. Residues: CASSYSSGRSVEQYF.

V and J are TRBV11-2 and TRBJ2-1, with 8 bases lining up with TRBD1. Germline CDR1 is SGHAT and CDR2 is FQNNGV. This CDR3 region has 14 residues. Trimming removed 0 bases from V and 9 bases from J; junction bases left unmatched: 4. The CDR3 nucleotides are TGTGCCAGCAGCTTAGATGGACAGGGAGGTGAGCAGTTCTTC. Encoded protein: CASSLDGQGGEQFF.

The V gene is TRBV6-5, the J gene TRBJ1-3; D call uncertain. Germline V CDR1 and CDR2: MNHEY, SVGAGI. V dropped 4 bases and J dropped 0 bases, with 10 bases sitting between them. CDR3 size: 15 residues. In DNA, the CDR3 is TGTGCCAGCAGTTTTGCACTTTACTCTGGAAACACCATATATTTT. The encoded protein is CASSFALYSGNTIYF.

The rearrangement uses TRBV2 and TRBJ1-1, with no clear D. V lost 4 bases to trimming and J lost 0 bases, with 6 bases between them. CDR3 length equals 13 residues. CDR1 SNHLY and CDR2 FYNNEI come from the germline V gene. This CDR3 reads CASSGDLNTEAFF. CDR3 nucleotide sequence: TGTGCCAGCAGTGGTGACCTGAACACTGAAGCTTTCTTT.

The CDR3 spells CASGTDFVNYGYTF. The CDR3 nucleotides read TGTGCCAGCGGGACAGACTTTGTTAACTATGGCTACACCTTC. The chain joins TRBV2 to TRBJ1-2; TRBD1 aligns across 7 bases. This CDR3 spans 14 amino acids. The germline V gene has CDR1 SNHLY and CDR2 FYNNEI. The J segment lost 1 base and the V segment lost 8 bases, leaving 7 bases of the junction unmatched.

The chain couples TRBV6-1 to TRBJ1-2, with 7 bases lining up with TRBD1. The junction had 7 bases not matched to a gene; V was cut back by 9 bases and J by 3 bases. The CDR3 has 13 amino acids. Germline V gene lookup returns CDR1 MNHNS and CDR2 SASEGT. The CDR3 DNA reads TGTGCCAGTGGGACAGCCAGGGACTATGGCTACACCTTC. Its translation: CASGTARDYGYTF.

The V gene is TRBV10-3, the J gene TRBJ1-3; D gene unclear. The germline CDR1 and CDR2 sequences are ENHRY and SYGVKD. V was cut by 4 bases and J by 3 bases, with 10 bases left in between. This CDR3 has 14 residues. The CDR3 reads CAISGWGDGNTIYF. The CDR3, as DNA: TGTGCCATCAGTGGGTGGGGTGATGGAAACACCATATATTTT.

This sequence joins TRBV7-9 and TRBJ2-7, with D possibly being TRBD1 (6 bases). Deletions cut 5 bases from V and 1 base from J, with 15 bases between. The CDR3 length is 15 residues. From germline, CDR1 is SEHNR and CDR2 FQNEAQ (reference sequence). The CDR3 here is CASSPPGQRSYEQYF. CDR3 DNA: TGTGCCAGCAGCCCCCCGGGACAAAGGTCCTACGAGCAGTACTTC.

This clone was recorded only once. The J gene is TRBJ1-1, the V gene TRBV19, with 7 bases fitting TRBD1. With 5 bases clipped from V and 1 base from J, the junction kept 19 bases outside the gene matches. Germline assignment: CDR1 LNHDA and CDR2 SQIVND (reference sequence). CDR3 length equals 19 residues. The CDR3 DNA sequence: TGTGCCAGTAGTTCCCTCACCCGGGGACAGAAAAGGGCGAACACTGAAGCTTTCTTT. The encoded protein is CASSSLTRGQKRANTEAFF.

The chain joins TRBV2 to TRBJ1-1, with D perhaps matching TRBD1 (5 bases). The germline V and J ends were trimmed by 5 bases and 3 bases, with 10 bases remaining between them. The CDR3 consists of 13 residues. Germline V gene lookup returns CDR1 SNHLY and CDR2 FYNNEI. DNA of the CDR3: TGTGCCAGCAGTTTAGCGGGGGACACTGAAGCTTTCTTT. It is translated as CASSLAGDTEAFF.

The genes are TRBV18 and TRBJ2-7, with TRBD1 as a possible D gene (6 bases). Germline V gene sequence: CDR1 KGHSH, CDR2 LQKENI. The length of the CDR3 is 13 residues. V was pared by 2 bases and J by 3 bases, with 8 bases between. The CDR3 DNA follows: TGTGCCAGCTCACCATGGACAGACTACGAGCAGTACTTC. Its translation: CASSPWTDYEQYF. Filled out from reference TRBV18 and TRBJ2-7, the complete variable domain reads NAGVMQNPRHLVRRRGQEARLRCSPMKGHSHVYWYRQLPEEGLKFMVYLQKENIIDESGMPKERFSAEFPKEGPSILRIQQVVRGDSAAYFCASSPWTDYEQYFGPGTRLTVT.

The chain carries TRBV9 and TRBJ1-1; possibly TRBD1 for D (6 bases). Germline CDR1 reads SGDLS; CDR2 reads YYNGEE. The CDR3 length is 13 residues. Trimming shortened V by 4 bases and J by 12 bases, and 19 bases separated the two germline ends. The DNA of the CDR3 is TGTGCCAGCAGCTCGGACAGCGGACGTGGGCCTTTCTTT. As protein: CASSSDSGRGPFF.

This sequence joins TRBV10-1 and TRBJ2-7, with 8 bases fitting TRBD1. V lost 5 bases, J lost 2 bases, and 5 bases stayed unmatched. The CDR3 is 14 amino acids. CDR1 is WNHNN and CDR2 is SYGVQD in the germline V gene (reference sequence). The CDR3, as DNA: TGCGCCAGCAGTCTTGGACAGGGTCCCTACGAGCAGTACTTC. Its protein is CASSLGQGPYEQYF.

The V call is TRBV4-1, the J call TRBJ1-4, with TRBD1 matching over 9 bases. Germline V gives CDR1 MGHRA, CDR2 YSYEKL. This CDR3 contains 16 residues. V lost 1 base, J lost 8 bases, and 8 bases stayed unmatched. DNA for the CDR3: TGCGCCAGCAGCCAAGGGACAGGGGTTTGGAGCGAAAAACTGTTTTTT. This codes for CASSQGTGVWSEKLFF.

The chain combines TRBV6-1 with TRBJ1-5; D might be TRBD1 (6 bases). Per the germline V gene, CDR1 is MNHNS and CDR2 is SASEGT. V lost 5 bases and J 3 bases, leaving 11 bases between the germline ends. CDR3 size: 14 residues. The chain's CDR3 is CASSSQGYNQPQHF. DNA of the CDR3: TGTGCCAGCAGTTCACAGGGTTACAATCAGCCCCAGCATTTT.

The V gene is TRBV5-1, the J gene TRBJ1-2; 11 bases align to TRBD1. V shed 2 bases and J 6 bases; nucleotides not matched to a gene: 12. CDR1 is SGHRS, CDR2 YFSETQ, per germline. This CDR3 contains 17 residues. As DNA, the CDR3 is TGCGCCAGCAGCTTTGACGGACAGGGGGCGGTGATGGATGGCTACACCTTC. The encoded protein is CASSFDGQGAVMDGYTF.

The sample holds one count of this clone. The rearrangement uses TRBV6-5 and TRBJ2-7; unclear D gene. This CDR3 region has 14 residues. CDR1 MNHEY and CDR2 SVGAGI come from the germline V gene. The V end was cut by 6 bases, the J end by 2 bases, with 14 bases between. CDR3 amino acids: CASRPTGPPYEQYF. The DNA for the CDR3 is TGTGCCAGCAGACCAACCGGGCCTCCCTACGAGCAGTACTTC.

V is TRBV21-1 and J is TRBJ2-7; the table's TRBD2 call for D was not verified on the DNA. TRBV21-1 is a pseudogene. The CDR3 is made up of 13 amino acids. The CDR3 DNA reads as TGTGCCAGCGTCGTAAGGGGGGGCCCCGGGCAGTACTTC. Translated: CASVVRGGPGQYF.

This CDR3 reads CASSLFQGGNEQFF. Here the CDR3 DNA reads TGTGCCAGCAGCTTGTTCCAGGGAGGCAATGAGCAGTTCTTC. The rearrangement uses TRBV5-5 and TRBJ2-1; D is perhaps TRBD2 (6 bases). Trimming removed 1 base at V and 6 bases at J, with 11 bases between. This CDR3 has 14 residues. Looked up from germline, CDR1 is SGHKS and CDR2 is YYEKEE (reference sequence).

This clone was recorded only once. The chain employs TRBV10-1 and TRBJ2-2; D is unclear. The V and J ends lost 3 bases and 7 bases respectively, with 3 bases between them. CDR3 length equals 11 residues. Germline V gene lookup returns CDR1 WNHNN and CDR2 SYGVQD (reference sequence). The CDR3 DNA follows: TGCGCCAGCAGTGATAACGGGGAGCTGTTTTTT. It codes for CASSDNGELFF.

The genes are TRBV2 and TRBJ2-7; D unresolved. This CDR3 is built from 13 residues. With 5 bases removed from V and 1 base from J, the gap between germline ends came to 9 bases. Germline CDR1 reads SNHLY; CDR2 reads FYNNEI. The CDR3 DNA reads as TGTGCCAGCAGTACAACAGAATCCTACGAGCAGTACTTC. This encodes CASSTTESYEQYF.

The J gene is TRBJ2-5, the V gene TRBV6-5; D is possibly TRBD2 (6 bases). Between the trimmed V and J ends, which lost 3 bases and 5 bases, there was a span of 10 bases. The CDR3 has 13 residues. The germline V gene encodes CDR1 MNHEY and CDR2 SVGAGI. DNA of the CDR3: TGTGCCAGCAGTTATTGGGGGGAGGAGACCCAGTACTTC. Translation: CASSYWGEETQYF.

This clone was found once. The V call is TRBV30, the J call TRBJ2-5; 11 bases map to TRBD1. The CDR3 is made up of 15 amino acids. CDR1 GTSNPN and CDR2 SVGIG come from the germline V gene (reference sequence). The CDR3 bases are TGTGTCTCGGGCGAAGGGACAGGGGGACAAGAGACCCAGTACTTC. Translated, it gives CVSGEGTGGQETQYF.

V is TRBV11-2 and J is TRBJ2-3; tentatively, D is TRBD1 (6 bases). This CDR3 spans 16 amino acids. Trimming removed 5 bases at V and 0 bases at J, with 15 bases between. Per the germline V gene, CDR1 is SGHAT and CDR2 is FQNNGV. CDR3 protein: CASSLLGHSSTDTQYF. The CDR3 DNA sequence: TGTGCCAGCAGCCTCCTGGGACATTCTAGCACAGATACGCAGTATTTT. The complete variable domain, with remaining parts taken from reference TRBV11-2 and TRBJ2-3, reads EAGVAQSPRYKIIEKRQSVAFWCNPISGHATLYWYQQILGQGPKLLIQFQNNGVVDDSQLPKDRFSAERLKGVDSTLKIQPAKLEDSAVYLCASSLLGHSSTDTQYFGPGTRLTVL.

This clone was detected a few times. The rearrangement links TRBV10-1 to TRBJ1-2, with D possibly matching TRBD1 (5 bases). V was clipped by 5 bases and J by 3 bases, with 13 bases between them. Looked up from germline, CDR1 is WNHNN and CDR2 is SYGVQD (reference sequence). The CDR3 contains 14 residues. CDR3 nucleotides: TGCGCCAGCAGTTTTGGGGGAAACGACTATGGCTACACCTTC. Its translation: CASSFGGNDYGYTF.

This chain joins TRBV7-3 and TRBJ1-1; D remains unclear. Germline V gene sequence: CDR1 SGHTA, CDR2 FQGTGA. The CDR3 extends over 13 amino acids. Trimming took off 2 bases at V and 1 base at J, with 5 bases between the two ends. For the CDR3, the DNA is TGTGCCAGCAGCTTATACGAGAACACTGAAGCTTTCTTT. This encodes CASSLYENTEAFF.

The table lists this clone with a count of one. V gene TRBV5-1 combines with J gene TRBJ2-7, with D unclear. Germline V gene lookup returns CDR1 SGHRS and CDR2 YFSETQ. Trimming cost V 4 bases and J 3 bases, with 5 bases left between them. The CDR3 loop spans 11 amino acids. DNA for the CDR3: TGCGCCAGCAGCCAGAACTACGAGCAGTACTTC. Translating gives CASSQNYEQYF.